These 25 T cell receptor beta chains originate from one sample sequenced in a study of human T cells and chemical hapten exposure. The time point is: pre-sensitization, week 0. The treatment was: therapeutic diphenylcyclopropenone sensitization with weekly scalp DPC. TCRdb reanalysed the RACE reads using MiXCR and keeps one entry per CDR3 protein. The sample lists 350,000 to 400,000 distinct CDR3 sequences; approximately 5.1% were seen once. Sequencing used whole blood, obtained in connection with sensitization to the hapten diphenylcyclopropenone (DPC). These receptors were taken from a woman aged 45-59 years with alopecia areata. Some clones in this sample may be carry-over from other donors' samples.

This clonotype was recorded at least ten times. The J gene is TRBJ2-5, the V gene TRBV9; 12 bases align to TRBD2. Germline V gene sequence: CDR1 SGDLS, CDR2 YYNGEE. CDR3 length: 18 amino acids. J gave up 2 bases and V 0 bases, and 8 bases lay outside the gene matches. The CDR3, as DNA: TGTGCCAGCAGCGTAGGAACTAGCGGGAGGCAGAGACAAGAGACCCAGTACTTC. As protein: CASSVGTSGRQRQETQYF.

This clonotype has ten or more counts. The chain combines TRBV4-1 with TRBJ2-1, with 7 positions matching TRBD2. From germline, CDR1 is MGHRA and CDR2 YSYEKL. Germline trimming cut 3 bases from V and 6 bases from J; bases unmatched to any gene: 14. The CDR3 extends over 17 amino acids. Here the CDR3 reads CASSQLGGLGTFNEQFF. CDR3 bases: TGCGCCAGCAGCCAGCTGGGCGGACTAGGCACCTTCAATGAGCAGTTCTTC.

This clonotype was seen many times. The chain carries TRBV6-2 or TRBV6-3 and TRBJ2-2; tentative D call: TRBD1 (5 bases). The V and J ends lost 0 bases and 5 bases respectively, with 7 bases between them. Germline lookup yields CDR1 MNHEY and CDR2 SVGEGT. The CDR3 has 14 amino acids. CDR3 region: CASSYSGRTGELFF. The CDR3 nucleotides are TGTGCCAGCAGTTACTCGGGGCGGACCGGGGAGCTGTTTTTT.

The V call is TRBV19, the J call TRBJ1-4, with 9 bases identical to TRBD1. The CDR3 has 14 residues. From germline, CDR1 is LNHDA and CDR2 SQIVND (reference sequence). V lost 6 bases, J lost 4 bases, and 3 bases stayed unmatched. The chain's CDR3 is CASRDRGGNEKLFF. CDR3 in DNA: TGTGCCAGTAGGGACAGGGGCGGTAATGAAAAACTGTTTTTT.

The sample holds many counts of this clonotype. Written as DNA, the CDR3 is TGTGCCAGCGGACAGGGGAATACTGAAGCTTTCTTT. It translates to CASGQGNTEAFF. This chain joins TRBV6-5 and TRBJ1-1; 9 bases match TRBD1. Unmatched junction bases numbered 3, after V lost 8 bases and J lost 5 bases. Germline-derived CDR1 and CDR2 are MNHEY and SVGAGI. The CDR3 is 12 amino acids.

This clonotype was observed at least ten times. This sequence joins TRBV28 and TRBJ2-6; 11 nucleotides match TRBD1. V shed 8 bases, J shed 2 bases, and the junction held 11 bases outside the gene matches. The length of the CDR3 is 18 residues. Germline CDR1 MDHEN, CDR2 SYDVKM. DNA for the CDR3: TGTGCCAGCCTCGACGATCCGGGACAGGGGGCTGGGGCCAACGTCCTGACTTTC. The encoded protein is CASLDDPGQGAGANVLTF.

This clonotype showed up many times. The chain combines TRBV28 with TRBJ1-5, with 7 bases aligning to TRBD1. CDR1 and CDR2 (germline): MDHEN, SYDVKM. With 10 bases clipped from V and 6 bases from J, the junction kept 6 bases outside the gene matches. This CDR3 region has 12 residues. The CDR3 is CATRQGVQPQHF. For the CDR3, the DNA is TGTGCCACTCGACAGGGTGTTCAGCCCCAGCATTTT. Complete variable domain (other parts from reference TRBV28 and TRBJ1-5): DVKVTQSSRYLVKRTGEKVFLECVQDMDHENMFWYRQDPGLGLRLIYFSYDVKMKEKGDIPEGYSVSREKKERFSLILESASTNQTSMYLCATRQGVQPQHFGDGTRLSIL.

In DNA form, the CDR3 reads TGTGCCAGCAGCCAAGAAGTCGGGGACCTTCGCAATCAGCCCCAGCATTTT. Translated: CASSQEVGDLRNQPQHF. The chain is built from TRBV3-1 and TRBJ1-5; D is possibly TRBD1 (5 bases). Germline-derived CDR1 and CDR2 are LGHDT and YNNKEL (reference sequence). The CDR3 has 17 residues. The germline V and J ends were trimmed by 0 bases and 2 bases, with 14 bases remaining between them.

The rearrangement links TRBV20-1 to TRBJ2-3, with 9 bases lining up with TRBD1. J was trimmed by 5 bases and V by 4 bases; bases with no gene match: 10. Germline values: CDR1 DFQATT, CDR2 SNEGSKA (reference sequence). The CDR3 is made up of 15 amino acids. CDR3 coding DNA: TGCAGTGCTACCTTAAGACAGGGGGAGAAAGATACGCAGTATTTT. It yields the protein CSATLRQGEKDTQYF.

This clonotype was recorded many times. The chain links TRBV28 to TRBJ2-7, with D perhaps matching TRBD2 (6 bases). Germline V gene lookup returns CDR1 MDHEN and CDR2 SYDVKM. The V end lost 8 bases, the J end lost 6 bases, and 29 bases lay between the germline ends. This CDR3 spans 17 amino acids. CDR3 region: CASAYLASRALTPEQYF. In nucleotides, the CDR3 is TGTGCCAGCGCCTACCTAGCGTCTAGGGCCCTCACCCCCGAGCAGTACTTC.

The sample holds many counts of this clonotype. The J gene is TRBJ2-3, the V gene TRBV19; TRBD2 agrees at 10 bases. The CDR3 is made up of 17 amino acids. V shed 2 bases, J shed 2 bases, and the junction held 7 bases outside the gene matches. CDR1 is LNHDA, CDR2 SQIVND, per germline (reference sequence). The CDR3 protein is CASSIQGLAEVTDTQYF. CDR3 in DNA: TGTGCCAGTAGTATACAAGGACTAGCGGAAGTCACAGATACGCAGTATTTT.

The sample holds many counts of this clonotype. V is TRBV9 and J is TRBJ2-3; 12 bases agree with TRBD2. Germline V lookup: CDR1 SGDLS, CDR2 YYNGEE. V dropped 4 bases and J dropped 1; count of bases not matched to a gene: 4. CDR3 size: 16 residues. In nucleotides, the CDR3 is TGTGCCAGCAGCCCGAGGACTAGCGGGGGCACAGATACGCAGTATTTT. Residues: CASSPRTSGGTDTQYF. The entire variable domain, with the rest obtained from reference TRBV9 and TRBJ2-3, is as follows: DSGVTQTPKHLITATGQRVTLRCSPRSGDLSVYWYQQSLDQGLQFLIQYYNGEERAKGNILERFSAQQFPDLHSELNLSSLELGDSALYFCASSPRTSGGTDTQYFGPGTRLTVL.

This clonotype came up many times. This chain connects TRBV24-1 to TRBJ2-5, with 9 bases that match TRBD1. The CDR3 totals 16 residues. Trimming at V came to 6 bases and at J to 5 bases, leaving 12 bases not matched to a gene. From germline, CDR1 is KGHDR and CDR2 SFDVKD. CDR3 nucleotides: TGTGCCACCAGTAGGAGACAGGGGGGATCCGGGGAGACCCAGTACTTC. Translated, it gives CATSRRQGGSGETQYF.

This clonotype was picked up a small number of times. This chain joins TRBV29-1 and TRBJ1-1; possible D gene TRBD1, 5 bases. Germline loops: CDR1 SQVTM, CDR2 ANQGSEA. The CDR3 is made up of 13 amino acids. Between the trimmed V and J ends, which lost 7 bases and 4 bases, there was a span of 16 bases. This CDR3 reads CSAQQGGGTEAFF. In DNA form, the CDR3 reads TGCAGCGCTCAGCAGGGAGGAGGCACTGAAGCTTTCTTT.

The gene calls are TRBV7-9 and TRBJ2-2; the D call may be TRBD1 or TRBD2 (5 bases each). Germline CDR1 and CDR2: SEHNR and FQNEAQ (reference sequence). The V end lost 5 bases, the J end lost 2 bases, and 18 bases lay between the germline ends. There are 17 residues in the CDR3. The CDR3 spells CASSPGRPTSNTGELFF. For the CDR3, the DNA is TGTGCCAGCAGCCCAGGGAGACCCACCTCAAACACCGGGGAGCTGTTTTTT.

The genes are TRBV27 and TRBJ2-3, with TRBD2 matching over 12 bases. Germline V lookup: CDR1 MNHEY, CDR2 SMNVEV (reference sequence). V lost 4 bases to trimming and J lost 4 bases; unmatched junction nucleotides: 3. The CDR3 has 15 amino acids. The DNA for the CDR3 is TGTGCCAGCAGTTATCTAGCGGGAGGGGCAGATACGCAGTATTTT. Encoded protein: CASSYLAGGADTQYF.

This clonotype has only a few counts. The gene calls are TRBV11-2 and TRBJ2-5; 8 bases agree with TRBD2. Germline CDR1 and CDR2: SGHAT and FQNNGV. The J segment lost 5 bases and the V segment lost 0 bases, leaving 8 bases of the junction unmatched. The CDR3 contains 16 residues. The CDR3 DNA sequence: TGTGCCAGCAGCTTAGACCCGGTGGTAGCGGGGGAGACCCAGTACTTC. This gives the protein CASSLDPVVAGETQYF. Drawing the rest from reference TRBV11-2 and TRBJ2-5, the complete variable domain is EAGVAQSPRYKIIEKRQSVAFWCNPISGHATLYWYQQILGQGPKLLIQFQNNGVVDDSQLPKDRFSAERLKGVDSTLKIQPAKLEDSAVYLCASSLDPVVAGETQYFGPGTRLLVL.

This clonotype was seen only a few times. The V gene is TRBV6-4, the J gene TRBJ1-1; D ambiguous. The CDR3 has 13 amino acids. Germline-derived CDR1 and CDR2 are MRHNA and SNTAGT. The germline V and J ends were trimmed by 2 bases and 2 bases, with 6 bases remaining between them. In DNA, the CDR3 is TGTGCCAGCAGTGACGACCCTAACACTGAAGCTTTCTTT. Residues: CASSDDPNTEAFF.

There are many counts of this clonotype. The chain uses TRBV5-5 and TRBJ1-5; TRBD1 matches at 9 bases. Trimming removed 7 bases from V and 4 bases from J; junction bases left unmatched: 15. The germline V gene encodes CDR1 SGHKS and CDR2 YYEKEE (reference sequence). This CDR3 contains 17 residues. The CDR3 DNA reads as TGTGCCAGCTCCCTGGGGGCTACAGGGGGCGGTAATCAGCCCCAGCATTTT. Its protein is CASSLGATGGGNQPQHF.

This chain links TRBV29-1 with TRBJ1-1; 7 nucleotides align to TRBD1. The length of the CDR3 is 14 residues. Germline CDR1 is SQVTM and CDR2 is ANQGSEA. Losses at the gene ends were 3 bases for V and 0 bases for J; bases not matched to a gene: 4. CDR3 DNA sequence: TGCAGCGTTGACCCGACAGGGCTGAACACTGAAGCTTTCTTT. Its protein product is CSVDPTGLNTEAFF.

This clonotype occurred a few times. The V call is TRBV10-3, the J call TRBJ1-3, with D maybe TRBD1 (5 bases). This CDR3 has 11 residues. Trimming took off 2 bases at V and 14 bases at J, with 10 bases between the two ends. Per the germline V gene, CDR1 is ENHRY and CDR2 is SYGVKD. This chain's CDR3 is CAISEGETVYF. The CDR3 coding sequence is TGTGCCATCAGTGAGGGCGAGACAGTATATTTT.

This clonotype was seen a handful of times. V usage is TRBV11-1 and J usage is TRBJ2-3; TRBD2 matches 11 bases. Trimming removed 2 bases from V and 4 bases from J; junction bases left unmatched: 2. This CDR3 region has 15 residues. Germline V gene sequence: CDR1 SGHAT, CDR2 FQDESV (reference sequence). The CDR3 DNA reads TGTGCCAGCAGCTTAACTAGCGGGGGTTCAGATACGCAGTATTTT. It translates to CASSLTSGGSDTQYF.

This clonotype has just a few counts. CDR3 region: CASSLGDQNTGELFF. The DNA of the CDR3 is TGTGCCAGCAGCCTTGGCGACCAGAACACCGGGGAGCTGTTTTTT. The V gene is TRBV7-9, the J gene TRBJ2-2; D gene unclear. Trimming left V 5 bases short and J 1 base short, with 11 bases between. This CDR3 has 15 residues. Germline V gene data show CDR1 as SEHNR and CDR2 as FQNEAQ (reference sequence).

The chain couples TRBV12-3 or TRBV12-4 to TRBJ1-5; 7 nucleotides align to TRBD1. The CDR3 runs to 12 residues. Trimming took 2 bases from V and 10 from J; bases not matched to a gene: 2. Here the CDR3 reads CASSLNRGPQHF. The CDR3 DNA is TGTGCCAGCAGTTTAAACAGGGGACCCCAGCATTTT.

This clonotype was picked up a small number of times. The rearrangement uses TRBV5-1 and TRBJ2-2; no reliable D call. The V and J ends lost 2 bases and 3 bases respectively, with 11 bases between them. Germline V gives CDR1 SGHRS, CDR2 YFSETQ. This CDR3 spans 15 amino acids. CDR3 in amino acids: CASSFVDFYTGELFF. CDR3 sequence (DNA): TGCGCCAGCAGCTTCGTCGATTTCTACACCGGGGAGCTGTTTTTT.